The clone carrying this TCR beta chain has more than one count but fewer than ten. Antigen specificity is unknown. These data come from a study of CD8 T cells in ankylosing spondylitis. TCRdb analysed the 5' RACE reads with MiXCR anew, one entry per CDR3 protein. The sample consists of around 770,000 distinct CDR3 sequences, about 12% of them appearing once. Unmatched junction bases numbered 9, after V lost 1 base and J lost 7 bases. Germline CDR1 is DFQATT and CDR2 is SNEGSKA (reference sequence). The CDR3 runs 16 residues. Study findings and constraints: Typical of ankylosing spondylitis blood, it appeared, was a TCR beta motif of under 10 highly homologous variants.

This chain uses TRBV20-1 with TRBJ2-2; 10 nucleotides match TRBD2. The sample was blood, either unsorted or a sorted T cell fraction (not recorded which). This TCR derives from a male donor with ankylosing spondylitis. This CDR3 is CSARAWTSGRVGELFF. CDR3 in DNA: TGCAGTGCTAGAGCTTGGACTAGCGGACGAGTCGGGGAGCTGTTTTTT.